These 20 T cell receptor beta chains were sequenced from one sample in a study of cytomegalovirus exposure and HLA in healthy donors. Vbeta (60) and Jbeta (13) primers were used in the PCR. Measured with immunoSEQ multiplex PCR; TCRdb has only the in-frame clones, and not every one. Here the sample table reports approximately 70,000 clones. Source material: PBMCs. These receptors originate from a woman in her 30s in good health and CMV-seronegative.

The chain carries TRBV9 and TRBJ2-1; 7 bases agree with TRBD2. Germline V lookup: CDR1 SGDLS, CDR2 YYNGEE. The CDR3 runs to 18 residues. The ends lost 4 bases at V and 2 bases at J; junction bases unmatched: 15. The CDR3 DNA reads TGTGCCAGCAGCCTCTCCGGCCTTAGGACTAGGGCCTACAATGAGCAGTTCTTC. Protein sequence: CASSLSGLRTRAYNEQFF.

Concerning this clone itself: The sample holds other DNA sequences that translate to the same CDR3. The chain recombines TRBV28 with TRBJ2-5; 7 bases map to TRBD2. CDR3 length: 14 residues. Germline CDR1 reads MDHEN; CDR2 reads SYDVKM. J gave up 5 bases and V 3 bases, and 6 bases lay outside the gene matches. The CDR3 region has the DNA TGTGCCAGCAGTTTGGCGGGAGCCGGGGAGACCCAGTACTTC. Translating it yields CASSLAGAGETQYF.

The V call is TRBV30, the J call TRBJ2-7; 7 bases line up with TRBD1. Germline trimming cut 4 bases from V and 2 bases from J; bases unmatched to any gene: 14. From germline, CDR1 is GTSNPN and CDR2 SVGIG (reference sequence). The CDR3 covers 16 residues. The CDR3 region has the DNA TGTGCCTGGACCTCCACGGACGGGACAGTTCCCTACGAGCAGTACTTC. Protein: CAWTSTDGTVPYEQYF.

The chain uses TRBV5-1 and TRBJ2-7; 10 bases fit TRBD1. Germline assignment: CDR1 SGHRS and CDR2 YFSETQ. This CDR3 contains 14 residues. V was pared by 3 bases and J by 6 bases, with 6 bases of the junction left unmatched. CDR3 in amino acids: CASSWGQGRSEQYF. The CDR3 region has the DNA TGCGCCAGCAGCTGGGGACAGGGGAGGAGCGAGCAGTACTTC.

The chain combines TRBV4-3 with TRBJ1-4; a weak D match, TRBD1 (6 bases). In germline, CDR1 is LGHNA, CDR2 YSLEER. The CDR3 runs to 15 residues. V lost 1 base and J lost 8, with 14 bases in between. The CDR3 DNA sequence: TGCGCCAGCAGCCAAGTTGGGGGCGGGAGAGAAAAACTGTTTTTT. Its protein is CASSQVGGGREKLFF.

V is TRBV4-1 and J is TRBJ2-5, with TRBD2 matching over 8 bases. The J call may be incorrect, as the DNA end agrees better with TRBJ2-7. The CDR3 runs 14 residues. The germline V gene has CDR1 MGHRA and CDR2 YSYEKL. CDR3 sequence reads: CASSQQAGVYEQYF. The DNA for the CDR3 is TGCGCCAGCAGCCAACAAGCGGGAGTATACGAGCAGTACTTC.

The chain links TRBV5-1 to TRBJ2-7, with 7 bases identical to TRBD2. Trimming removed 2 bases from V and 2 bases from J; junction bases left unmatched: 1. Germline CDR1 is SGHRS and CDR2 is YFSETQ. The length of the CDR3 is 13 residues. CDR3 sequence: CASSFGLAYEQYF. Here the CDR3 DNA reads TGCGCCAGCAGCTTCGGACTAGCCTACGAGCAGTACTTC.

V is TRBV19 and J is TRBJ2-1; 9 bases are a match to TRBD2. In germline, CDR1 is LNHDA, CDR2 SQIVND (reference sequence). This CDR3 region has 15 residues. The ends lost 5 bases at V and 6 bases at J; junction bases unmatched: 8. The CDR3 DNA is TGTGCCAGTAGTGTACCCCTAGCGGGGACCAATGAGCAGTTCTTC. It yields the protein CASSVPLAGTNEQFF.

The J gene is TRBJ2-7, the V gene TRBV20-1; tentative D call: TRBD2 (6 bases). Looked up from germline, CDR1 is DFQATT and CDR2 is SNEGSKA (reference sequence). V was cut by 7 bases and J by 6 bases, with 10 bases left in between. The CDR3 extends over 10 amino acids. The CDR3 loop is CSELACEQYF. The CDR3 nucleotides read TGCAGTGAACTAGCTTGCGAGCAGTACTTC.

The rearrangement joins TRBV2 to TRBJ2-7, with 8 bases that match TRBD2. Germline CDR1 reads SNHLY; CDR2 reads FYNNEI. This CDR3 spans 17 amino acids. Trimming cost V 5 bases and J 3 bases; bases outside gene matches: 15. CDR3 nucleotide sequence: TGTGCCAGCAGTCTCGTCCCGGGACTAGAGGGAAGCTACGAGCAGTACTTC. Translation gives CASSLVPGLEGSYEQYF. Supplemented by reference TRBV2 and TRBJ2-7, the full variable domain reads EPEVTQTPSHQVTQMGQEVILRCVPISNHLYFYWYRQILGQKVEFLVSFYNNEISEKSEIFDDQFSVERPDGSNFTLKIRSTKLEDSAMYFCASSLVPGLEGSYEQYFGPGTRLTVT.

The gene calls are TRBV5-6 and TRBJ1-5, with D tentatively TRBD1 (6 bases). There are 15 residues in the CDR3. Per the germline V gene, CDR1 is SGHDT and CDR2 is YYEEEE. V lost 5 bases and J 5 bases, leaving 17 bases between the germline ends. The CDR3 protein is CASRKWDTVHQPQHF. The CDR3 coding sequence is TGTGCCAGCAGGAAATGGGACACCGTCCATCAGCCCCAGCATTTT.

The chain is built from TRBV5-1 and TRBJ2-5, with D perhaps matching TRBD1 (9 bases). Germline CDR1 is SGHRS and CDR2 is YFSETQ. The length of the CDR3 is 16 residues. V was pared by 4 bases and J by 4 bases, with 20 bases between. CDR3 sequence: CASSAGGQGLGETQYF. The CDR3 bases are TGCGCCAGCAGCGCGGGGGGACAGGGATTAGGAGAGACCCAGTACTTC.

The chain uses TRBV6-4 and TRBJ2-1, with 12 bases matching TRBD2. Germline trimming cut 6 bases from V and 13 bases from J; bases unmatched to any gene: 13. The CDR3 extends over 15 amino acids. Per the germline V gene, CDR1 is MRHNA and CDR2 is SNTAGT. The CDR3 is CASSTTSGRPMEQFF. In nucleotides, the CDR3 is TGTGCCAGCAGCACCACTAGCGGGAGGCCTATGGAACAGTTCTTC.

The CDR3 loop is CSVRGAYEQYF. As DNA, the CDR3 is TGCAGCGTTAGGGGCGCCTACGAGCAGTACTTC. The chain recombines TRBV29-1 with TRBJ2-7; a weak D match, TRBD1 (5 bases). The V and J ends lost 5 bases and 2 bases respectively, with 7 bases between them. The V gene's germline CDR1 is SQVTM and CDR2 ANQGSEA. There are 11 residues in the CDR3.

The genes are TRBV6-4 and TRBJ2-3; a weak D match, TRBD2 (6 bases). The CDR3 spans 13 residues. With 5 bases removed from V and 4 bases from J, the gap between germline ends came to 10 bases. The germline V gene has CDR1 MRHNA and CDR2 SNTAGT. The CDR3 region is CASSSGLPDTQYF. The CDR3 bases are TGTGCCAGCAGTTCGGGACTTCCAGATACGCAGTATTTT.

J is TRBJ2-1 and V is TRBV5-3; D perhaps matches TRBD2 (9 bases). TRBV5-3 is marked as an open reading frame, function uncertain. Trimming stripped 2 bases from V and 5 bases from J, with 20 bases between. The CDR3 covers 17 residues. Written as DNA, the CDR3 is TGTGCCAGAAGCTTCAGGGGGCGGGAGGGGAAGGACAATGAGCAGTTCTTC. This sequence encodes CARSFRGREGKDNEQFF.

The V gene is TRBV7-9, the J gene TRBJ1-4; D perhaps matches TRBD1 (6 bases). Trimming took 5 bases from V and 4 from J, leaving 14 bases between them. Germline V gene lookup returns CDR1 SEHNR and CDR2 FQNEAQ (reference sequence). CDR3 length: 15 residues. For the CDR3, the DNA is TGTGCCAGCAGCGTTGTACAGGGAAATAATGAAAAACTGTTTTTT. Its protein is CASSVVQGNNEKLFF. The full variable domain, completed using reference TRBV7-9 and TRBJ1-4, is DTGVSQNPRHKITKRGQNVTFRCDPISEHNRLYWYRQTLGQGPEFLTYFQNEAQLEKSRLLSDRFSAERPKGSFSTLEIQRTEQGDSAMYLCASSVVQGNNEKLFFGSGTQLSVL.

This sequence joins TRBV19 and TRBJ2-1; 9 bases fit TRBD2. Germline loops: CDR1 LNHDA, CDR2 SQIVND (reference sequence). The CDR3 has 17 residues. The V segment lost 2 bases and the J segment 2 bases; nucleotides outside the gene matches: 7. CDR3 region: CASSIMGSGGPYNEQFF. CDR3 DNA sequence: TGTGCCAGTAGTATAATGGGTAGCGGGGGACCCTACAATGAGCAGTTCTTC.

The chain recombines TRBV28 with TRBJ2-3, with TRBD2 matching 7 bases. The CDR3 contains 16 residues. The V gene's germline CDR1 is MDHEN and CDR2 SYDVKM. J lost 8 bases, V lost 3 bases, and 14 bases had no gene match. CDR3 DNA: TGTGCCAGCAGTTTCCCGGCTAGCGGTATGAAAGTTACGCAGTATTTT. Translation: CASSFPASGMKVTQYF.

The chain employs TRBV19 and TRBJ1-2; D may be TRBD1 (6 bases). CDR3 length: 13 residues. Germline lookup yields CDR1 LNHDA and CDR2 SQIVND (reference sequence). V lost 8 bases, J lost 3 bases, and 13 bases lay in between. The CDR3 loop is CASSASGDYGYTF. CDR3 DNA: TGTGCCAGTTCGGCATCAGGGGACTATGGCTACACCTTC.